Below, 17 T cell receptor beta chains from the same sample are listed, as sequenced in a study of cytomegalovirus exposure and HLA in healthy donors. Primers: 60 Vbeta forward and 13 Jbeta reverse. Profiled with immunoSEQ multiplex PCR; TCRdb holds only in-frame clones, not every one. Here the sample spans under 200,000 clones, over 75% being singletons. Sample: PBMCs. These receptors were obtained from a man aged 18-30 years in good health and CMV-seropositive.

This chain uses TRBV4-3 with TRBJ1-6, with 7 bases that match TRBD1. Losses at the gene ends were 4 bases for V and 3 bases for J; bases not matched to a gene: 6. The CDR3 is made up of 16 amino acids. The germline V gene has CDR1 LGHNA and CDR2 YSLEER. The CDR3 sequence is CASSRNRGDYNSPLHF. The CDR3 nucleotides read TGCGCCAGCAGCCGGAACAGGGGTGACTATAATTCACCCCTCCACTTT.

The gene calls are TRBV6-5 and TRBJ2-7; 8 nucleotides agree with TRBD1. This CDR3 region has 14 residues. Looked up from germline, CDR1 is MNHEY and CDR2 is SVGAGI. The junction had 8 bases not matched to a gene; V was cut back by 7 bases and J by 3 bases. This CDR3 is CASTRDRNNYEQYF. The CDR3 nucleotides read TGTGCCAGCACGCGGGACAGGAACAACTACGAGCAGTACTTC.

The chain couples TRBV6-1 to TRBJ2-1; TRBD2 agrees at 13 bases. In germline, CDR1 is MNHNS, CDR2 SASEGT. This CDR3 region has 15 residues. Germline trimming cut 6 bases from V and 9 bases from J; bases unmatched to any gene: 8. This CDR3 is CASRVTSGGVGEQFF. CDR3 DNA sequence: TGTGCCAGCAGAGTTACTAGCGGGGGGGTGGGTGAGCAGTTCTTC.

This chain connects TRBV10-1 to TRBJ1-1; D is unresolved. CDR3 size: 14 residues. Germline V CDR1 and CDR2: WNHNN, SYGVQD (reference sequence). V dropped 7 bases and J dropped 0 bases, with 12 bases sitting between them. CDR3 DNA sequence: TGCGCCAGCACCTCCTACCTATTGAACACTGAAGCTTTCTTT. Its translation: CASTSYLLNTEAFF.

The gene calls are TRBV29-1 and TRBJ2-5; 9 bases fit TRBD1. Trimming took 4 bases from V and 2 from J; bases not matched to a gene: 2. The CDR3 extends over 13 amino acids. Germline CDR1 SQVTM, CDR2 ANQGSEA. CDR3 sequence: CSVVGQGQETQYF. In DNA, the CDR3 is TGCAGCGTTGTAGGACAGGGGCAAGAGACCCAGTACTTC.

The rearrangement links TRBV2 to TRBJ1-4; D is unclear. This CDR3 has 15 amino acids. The V end lost 2 bases, the J end lost 7 bases, and 14 bases lay between the germline ends. The germline V gene has CDR1 SNHLY and CDR2 FYNNEI. This CDR3 is CASSELRVPSEKLFF. In DNA form, the CDR3 reads TGTGCCAGCAGTGAATTACGGGTTCCGAGTGAAAAACTGTTTTTT.

V is TRBV9 and J is TRBJ2-1, with D maybe TRBD1 (5 bases). Between the trimmed V and J ends, which lost 4 bases and 5 bases, there was a span of 7 bases. The CDR3 sequence is 12 residues long. CDR1 is SGDLS, CDR2 YYNGEE, per germline. The CDR3, as DNA: TGTGCCAGCAGCCCCAGGGACAATGAGCAGTTCTTC. Translated: CASSPRDNEQFF.

The V gene is TRBV9, the J gene TRBJ2-3; D is unresolved. The CDR3 loop spans 16 amino acids. Trimming removed 0 bases from V and 2 bases from J, with 13 bases in between. The germline V gene encodes CDR1 SGDLS and CDR2 YYNGEE. The CDR3 region is CASSVASQLHTDTQYF. Here the CDR3 DNA reads TGTGCCAGCAGCGTAGCGTCCCAACTTCACACAGATACGCAGTATTTT.

The chain combines TRBV7-8 with TRBJ1-3, with 9 bases lining up with TRBD1. The J segment lost 3 bases and the V segment lost 5 bases, leaving 2 bases of the junction unmatched. The CDR3 is 14 amino acids. Germline-derived CDR1 and CDR2 are SGHVS and FQNEAQ. CDR3 sequence reads: CASSVGQGGNTIYF. The CDR3 region has the DNA TGTGCCAGCAGCGTGGGACAGGGTGGAAACACCATATATTTT. The full variable domain, completed using reference TRBV7-8 and TRBJ1-3, is GAGVSQSPRYKVAKRGQDVALRCDPISGHVSLFWYQQALGQGPEFLTYFQNEAQLDKSGLPSDRFFAERPEGSVSTLKIQRTQQEDSAVYLCASSVGQGGNTIYFGEGSWLTVV.

The J gene is TRBJ2-3, the V gene TRBV7-3; TRBD2 matches 10 bases. CDR1 is SGHTA and CDR2 is FQGTGA in the germline V gene. V gave up 0 bases and J gave up 6 bases; unmatched junction bases: 6. CDR3 size: 16 residues. CDR3 bases: TGTGCCAGCAGCTTAACCAGCGGGGGGGGCGGTGATACGCAGTATTTT. Amino acid sequence: CASSLTSGGGGDTQYF.

This chain uses TRBV4-3 with TRBJ2-4; TRBD2 agrees at 7 bases. The germline gives CDR1 LGHNA, CDR2 YSLEER. V shed 1 base, J shed 0 bases, and the junction held 15 bases outside the gene matches. The CDR3 sequence is 20 residues long. CDR3 coding DNA: TGCGCCAGCAGCCAAGTGATGACCGCAGCGGGGAAGTCAGCCAAAAACATTCAGTACTTC. Protein: CASSQVMTAAGKSAKNIQYF.

The chain joins TRBV5-4 to TRBJ2-7; 7 bases map to TRBD1. The J call could be wrong; TRBJ2-5 is a better fit for the DNA end. In germline, CDR1 is SGHNT, CDR2 YYREEE (reference sequence). CDR3 length: 14 amino acids. As DNA, the CDR3 is TGTGCCAGCAGCGAGGGGGCAGGGCAAGAGACCCAGTACTTC. Translated, it gives CASSEGAGQETQYF.

There are a few counts of this clone. One junction end disagrees with the germline gene, perhaps due to a read error. The rearrangement uses TRBV7-7 and TRBJ1-5; D is uncertain. CDR3 size: 15 residues. Germline V gene data show CDR1 as SSHAT and CDR2 as FNYEAQ (reference sequence). The CDR3 nucleotides read TGTGCCAGCAGCTTACCCGGCGGGAGCAGTCAGCCCCAGCATTTT. Protein product: CASSLPGGSSQPQHF.

This chain links TRBV7-8 with TRBJ2-5; TRBD2 might be the D (5 bases). V shed 7 bases and J shed 5 bases, with 14 bases lying between them. CDR3 length: 13 amino acids. Germline loops: CDR1 SGHVS, CDR2 FQNEAQ. The CDR3 loop is CASIPLSGETQYF. The CDR3 DNA sequence: TGTGCCAGCATCCCACTATCGGGGGAGACCCAGTACTTC.

This clone was counted a few times. The V gene is TRBV6-1, the J gene TRBJ2-7; weak D call: TRBD1 (7 bases). Germline assignment: CDR1 MNHNS and CDR2 SASEGT. The CDR3 contains 13 residues. V lost 6 bases and J 7 bases, leaving 16 bases between the germline ends. This chain's CDR3 is CASREGADREQYF. CDR3 bases: TGTGCCAGCAGGGAGGGGGCAGATCGAGAGCAGTACTTC.

This chain uses TRBV4-1 with TRBJ2-5; TRBD2 matches at 11 bases. The CDR3 has 15 amino acids. CDR1 and CDR2 (germline): MGHRA, YSYEKL. J was trimmed by 4 bases and V by 1 base; bases with no gene match: 2. As DNA, the CDR3 is TGCGCCAGCAGCCAAGGCACTAGCGGGGGAGAGACCCAGTACTTC. Protein sequence: CASSQGTSGGETQYF.

The chain links TRBV12-2 to TRBJ1-4; the table's TRBD1 call for D was not verified on the DNA. TRBV12-2 is reported as a pseudogene. The CDR3 is 17 residues long. The CDR3 DNA sequence: TGTGCAAGTCGCTTTCCGGGACAGGGACCAACTAATGAAAAACTGTTTTTT. This encodes CASRFPGQGPTNEKLFF.